The TCR beta chain under discussion was sequenced for a study of shared clonotypes between healthy human individuals. Study as a whole: Those who served as donors were two women and a few men between the ages of 18 and 49. General study results and limits: Sampling was confined to blood; repertoires within tissues likely differ. Expectations were that clonotype sharing among donors would be affected by sequencing depth.

TCRdb's copy holds only in-frame clones and misses some; the assay was immunoSEQ multiplex PCR. The table shows some 240,000 clones, with about 65% occurring only once. Turning to this clone: Its antigen is not known.

The trim removed 3 bases at V and 10 bases at J, leaving 8 bases unmatched. Germline V gene sequence: CDR1 MNHNS, CDR2 SASEGT. The CDR3 totals 13 residues. Healthy HIV-negative adults without recent acute infections or vaccinations served as donors. The chain carries TRBV6-1 and TRBJ1-1, with 7 nucleotides matching TRBD1. The clonotype comes from a man between 25 and 39 years old in good health. Specimen: memory CD4+ T cells sorted from blood. Subset specified: CD45RA-negative fraction. The CDR3 DNA reads TGTGCCAGCAGTGACCAGGACAGGTCCAGAGCTTTCTTT. As protein: CASSDQDRSRAFF.